These 17 T cell receptor beta chains share one sample of origin, sequenced in a study of immune evolution from preneoplasia to lung adenocarcinoma (dated by TCRdb to about 2021). The protocol used for the library was the immunoSEQ multiplex PCR assay. TCRdb took this table from immuneACCESS and kept in-frame rearrangements with V and J called. Such tables lack part of the clones; where checked against another copy, unresolved V genes explain under half of the gap, and the rest is unexplained. The sample table lists roughly 40,000 clones, under 80% of them with a count of one. The ten largest make up about 4.7% of the sample. The specimen was FFPE invasive lung adenocarcinoma tissue. Reading the label with the study, this specimen's cell subset or site is: frankly invasive lung adenocarcinoma (ADC). The receptors derive from a person in their sixties with lung adenocarcinoma.

The chain couples TRBV9 to TRBJ1-2; D possibly corresponds to TRBD1 (5 bases). The CDR3 is made up of 16 amino acids. Germline V gives CDR1 SGDLS, CDR2 YYNGEE. V was shortened by 4 bases and J by 1 base, with 17 bases between the two germline ends. The CDR3 DNA follows: TGTGCCAGCAGCCCCCCTTGGGGCAGCCTTAACTATGGCTACACCTTC. Protein sequence: CASSPPWGSLNYGYTF.

This clone was picked up a small number of times. Other DNA sequences of this sample code for an identical CDR3. This chain joins TRBV7-6 and TRBJ2-5; possibly TRBD2 for D (6 bases). The CDR3 is 13 amino acids. Trimming stripped 4 bases from V and 7 bases from J, with 13 bases between. The germline CDR1 and CDR2 sequences are SGHVS and FNYEAQ. Here the CDR3 DNA reads TGTGCCAGCAGCTCGGGCCCCGGGGGGACCCAGTACTTC. Protein: CASSSGPGGTQYF.

The V call is TRBV6-1, the J call TRBJ2-7, with D unclear. The ends were cut back, 6 bases at V and 7 bases at J, with 13 bases in the middle. The CDR3 is made up of 12 amino acids. Germline-derived CDR1 and CDR2 are MNHNS and SASEGT. CDR3 bases: TGTGCCAGCAGCCCGTTACCCAGGGAGCAGTACTTC. This codes for CASSPLPREQYF.

The genes are TRBV7-8 and TRBJ2-7, with a tentative D call TRBD2 (6 bases). Germline CDR1 is SGHVS and CDR2 is FQNEAQ. The CDR3 has 13 amino acids. V was clipped by 5 bases and J by 4 bases, with 12 bases between them. CDR3 protein: CASSALAEYEQYF. The CDR3 DNA follows: TGTGCCAGCAGCGCACTAGCAGAATACGAGCAGTACTTC. Full variable domain (remainder filled in from reference TRBV7-8 and TRBJ2-7): GAGVSQSPRYKVAKRGQDVALRCDPISGHVSLFWYQQALGQGPEFLTYFQNEAQLDKSGLPSDRFFAERPEGSVSTLKIQRTQQEDSAVYLCASSALAEYEQYFGPGTRLTVT.

The chain is built from TRBV27 and TRBJ2-3; 9 bases agree with TRBD1. CDR1 is MNHEY and CDR2 is SMNVEV in the germline V gene (reference sequence). There are 15 residues in the CDR3. J gave up 4 bases and V 5 bases, and 7 bases lay outside the gene matches. The CDR3 sequence is CASSPLGQGSDTQYF. In DNA, the CDR3 is TGTGCCAGCAGTCCCCTTGGACAGGGGTCAGATACGCAGTATTTT.

The CDR3 sequence: CASSQSTATEAFF. The CDR3 DNA follows: TGCGCCAGCAGCCAATCTACAGCGACTGAAGCTTTCTTT. The rearrangement links TRBV5-1 to TRBJ1-1; D gene ambiguous. This CDR3 has 13 amino acids. Germline CDR1 is SGHRS and CDR2 is YFSETQ. The V gene lost 4 bases and the J gene lost 5 bases, with 12 bases spanning the gap.

The chain couples TRBV10-3 to TRBJ1-5; D gene unclear. The CDR3 loop spans 13 amino acids. Between the trimmed V and J ends, which lost 4 bases and 6 bases, there was a span of 10 bases. Germline CDR1 reads ENHRY; CDR2 reads SYGVKD. In DNA form, the CDR3 reads TGTGCCATCAGTGGAGGGTTCGGTCAGCCCCAGCATTTT. Encoded protein: CAISGGFGQPQHF.

The genes are TRBV5-5 and TRBJ2-1; D unresolved. V lost 5 bases and J 0 bases, leaving 12 bases between the germline ends. CDR1 and CDR2 (germline): SGHKS, YYEKEE (reference sequence). The CDR3 has 15 amino acids. The CDR3 is CASSPTYLSYNEQFF. In nucleotides, the CDR3 is TGTGCCAGCAGTCCTACCTATCTCTCCTACAATGAGCAGTTCTTC.

This clone was seen once. Its ends do not fully match the called genes, so a read error is possible. The CDR3 here is CASSLHPGSSQPQHF. In DNA, the CDR3 is TGTGCCAGCAGTTTACATCCTGGCAGCAGTCAGCCCCAGCATTTT. The chain joins TRBV27 to TRBJ1-5; D unclear. The CDR3 extends over 15 amino acids. The germline V gene encodes CDR1 MNHEY and CDR2 SMNVEV (reference sequence).

This clone was observed a few times. V and J are TRBV29-1 and TRBJ1-1; D gene unclear. The CDR3 loop spans 13 amino acids. Deletions cut 3 bases from V and 11 bases from J, with 19 bases between. Per the germline V gene, CDR1 is SQVTM and CDR2 is ANQGSEA. This CDR3 is CSVDLVGGVDAFF. Written as DNA, the CDR3 is TGCAGCGTTGATCTGGTTGGCGGGGTCGATGCTTTCTTT. Drawing the rest from reference TRBV29-1 and TRBJ1-1, the complete variable domain is SAVISQKPSRDICQRGTSLTIQCQVDSQVTMMFWYRQQPGQSLTLIATANQGSEATYESGFVIDKFPISRPNLTFSTLTVSNMSPEDSSIYLCSVDLVGGVDAFFGQGTRLTVV.

The J gene is TRBJ1-5, the V gene TRBV2; possibly TRBD1 for D (5 bases). Germline CDR1 reads SNHLY; CDR2 reads FYNNEI. Trimming removed 11 bases at V and 2 bases at J, with 22 bases between. The CDR3 consists of 16 residues. This CDR3 reads CAVRITGLGGNQPQHF. CDR3 bases: TGTGCCGTTCGAATTACAGGTTTAGGCGGCAATCAGCCCCAGCATTTT. Filled out from reference TRBV2 and TRBJ1-5, the complete variable domain reads EPEVTQTPSHQVTQMGQEVILRCVPISNHLYFYWYRQILGQKVEFLVSFYNNEISEKSEIFDDQFSVERPDGSNFTLKIRSTKLEDSAMYFCAVRITGLGGNQPQHFGDGTRLSIL.

J is TRBJ2-5 and V is TRBV6-6; D possibly matches TRBD1 or TRBD2 (6 bases each). The germline gives CDR1 MNHNY, CDR2 SVGAGI (reference sequence). CDR3 length: 13 residues. V was clipped by 7 bases and J by 3 bases, with 12 bases between them. CDR3 sequence (DNA): TGTGCCAGCAACCGGGGGCCCAAAGAGACCCAGTACTTC. Amino acids: CASNRGPKETQYF.

The chain is built from TRBV7-2 and TRBJ1-5; D perhaps matches TRBD1 (5 bases). Germline V gives CDR1 SGHTA, CDR2 FQGNSA. V was cut by 5 bases and J by 7 bases, with 18 bases left in between. The CDR3 has 15 residues. The CDR3 coding sequence is TGTGCCAGCAGCGGGGACGGCGGAGCAGGACAGCCCCAGCATTTT. Protein sequence: CASSGDGGAGQPQHF.

CDR3 DNA sequence: TGTGCCAGCAGCGCGGAGATGGACAGGGAGAAAAAACTGTTTTTT. Protein: CASSAEMDREKKLFF. J is TRBJ1-4 and V is TRBV7-9, with 8 bases identical to TRBD1. Germline CDR1 SEHNR, CDR2 FQNEAQ (reference sequence). The CDR3 extends over 15 amino acids. After removal of 5 bases from V and 9 bases from J, the junction contained 11 bases not matched to a gene.

This clone was recorded a few times. The V call is TRBV14, the J call TRBJ2-2; TRBD1 matches 7 bases. Germline-derived CDR1 and CDR2 are SGHDN and FVKESK. This CDR3 has 15 amino acids. V was pared by 6 bases and J by 5 bases, with 9 bases of the junction left unmatched. This CDR3 is CASSRPDRETGELFF. CDR3 nucleotide sequence: TGTGCCAGCAGTCGACCTGACAGGGAGACCGGGGAGCTGTTTTTT.

The V gene is TRBV2, the J gene TRBJ2-2; 15 bases map to TRBD2. Germline CDR1 and CDR2: SNHLY and FYNNEI. The ends lost 4 bases at V and 4 bases at J; junction bases unmatched: 1. This CDR3 has 16 amino acids. This CDR3 reads CASSGTSGRGTGELFF. In DNA form, the CDR3 reads TGTGCCAGCAGTGGGACTAGCGGGAGGGGCACCGGGGAGCTGTTTTTT.

This rearrangement joins TRBV7-9 to TRBJ2-5; possibly TRBD1 for D (5 bases). The CDR3 spans 16 residues. Germline CDR1 and CDR2: SEHNR and FQNEAQ (reference sequence). V lost 4 bases and J 2 bases, leaving 17 bases between the germline ends. CDR3 DNA sequence: TGTGCCAGCAGCTATTTTAGGGGCACTTATCAAGAGACCCAGTACTTC. Protein: CASSYFRGTYQETQYF. The full variable domain, its missing parts supplied by reference TRBV7-9 and TRBJ2-5, is DTGVSQNPRHKITKRGQNVTFRCDPISEHNRLYWYRQTLGQGPEFLTYFQNEAQLEKSRLLSDRFSAERPKGSFSTLEIQRTEQGDSAMYLCASSYFRGTYQETQYFGPGTRLLVL.